The 31 T cell receptor beta chains below all came from one sample that was sequenced in a study of blood T cell repertoires in COVID-19. Data came from immunoSEQ multiplex PCR; TCRdb stores just in-frame clones and leaves some out. This sample has about 49,000 clones; roughly 84% occur once, and the top ten carry over 12%. The material sequenced was peripheral blood. Every receptor here comes from a human donor in a cohort sampled during active COVID-19.

The V and J genes are TRBV19 and TRBJ1-3; 9 nucleotides line up with TRBD1. The CDR3 is 14 amino acids. Germline V gene sequence: CDR1 LNHDA, CDR2 SQIVND (reference sequence). V shed 6 bases and J 4 bases; nucleotides not matched to a gene: 4. The CDR3 loop is CASSNRGQGNTIYF. CDR3 coding DNA: TGTGCCAGTAGCAACAGGGGGCAAGGAAACACCATATATTTT.

This rearrangement joins TRBV7-2 to TRBJ1-2; unclear D gene. Germline CDR1 and CDR2: SGHTA and FQGNSA. The CDR3 runs 15 residues. The V and J ends lost 1 base and 7 bases respectively, with 16 bases between them. The CDR3 DNA follows: TGTGCCAGCAGCTTAGGGGTGGCAGGCTGGCCTGGCTACACCTTC. Translating gives CASSLGVAGWPGYTF.

The rearrangement links TRBV2 to TRBJ2-5; 10 bases line up with TRBD1. Germline V CDR1 and CDR2: SNHLY, FYNNEI. Trimming took 8 bases from V and 3 from J; bases not matched to a gene: 9. The CDR3 runs to 15 residues. The CDR3 spells CASLLTGGVKETQYF. The CDR3 DNA reads as TGTGCCAGCCTTTTGACAGGGGGCGTGAAAGAGACCCAGTACTTC.

V is TRBV5-1 and J is TRBJ1-4; 8 nucleotides match TRBD1. The CDR3 loop spans 16 amino acids. V lost 2 bases and J lost 3; bases outside the gene matches: 6. CDR1 is SGHRS, CDR2 YFSETQ, per germline. In nucleotides, the CDR3 is TGCGCCAGCAGCTTCAGCAACAGGGGGGCTAATGAAAAACTGTTTTTT. Translation gives CASSFSNRGANEKLFF. The full variable domain, completed using reference TRBV5-1 and TRBJ1-4, is KAGVTQTPRYLIKTRGQQVTLSCSPISGHRSVSWYQQTPGQGLQFLFEYFSETQRNKGNFPGRFSGRQFSNSRSEMNVSTLELGDSALYLCASSFSNRGANEKLFFGSGTQLSVL.

J is TRBJ2-2 and V is TRBV30, with 13 bases lining up with TRBD2. The ends lost 0 bases at V and 4 bases at J; junction bases unmatched: 8. The CDR3 is made up of 18 amino acids. The germline V gene encodes CDR1 GTSNPN and CDR2 SVGIG (reference sequence). The CDR3 loop is CAWSVILAGGPSTGELFF. CDR3 sequence (DNA): TGTGCCTGGAGTGTCATACTAGCGGGAGGGCCTAGCACCGGGGAGCTGTTTTTT.

The chain links TRBV18 to TRBJ1-3, with TRBD1 matching 7 bases. The CDR3 consists of 17 residues. Germline-derived CDR1 and CDR2 are KGHSH and LQKENI. The V segment lost 4 bases and the J segment 1 base; nucleotides outside the gene matches: 10. This CDR3 reads CASSLNRDRASGNTIYF. CDR3 nucleotides: TGTGCCAGCTCACTTAACCGGGACAGAGCTTCTGGAAACACCATATATTTT.

The chain couples TRBV5-5 to TRBJ2-7; a weak D match, TRBD1 (5 bases). The germline gives CDR1 SGHKS, CDR2 YYEKEE (reference sequence). V was trimmed by 6 bases and J by 2 bases, leaving 12 bases between them. This CDR3 is 13 amino acids long. The CDR3 spells CASNLQGTYEQYF. The CDR3 DNA follows: TGTGCCAGCAACCTGCAGGGAACCTACGAGCAGTACTTC.

This chain connects TRBV6-5 to TRBJ1-2; D is undetermined. V lost 6 bases, J lost 0 bases, and 11 bases lay in between. Germline V gene data show CDR1 as MNHEY and CDR2 as SVGAGI. The CDR3 length is 14 residues. The CDR3 DNA is TGTGCCAGCAGGTGGCTTGCCCCTAACTATGGCTACACCTTC. This encodes CASRWLAPNYGYTF.

The chain recombines TRBV11-2 with TRBJ2-2; 11 nucleotides match TRBD2. Germline CDR1 is SGHAT and CDR2 is FQNNGV. This CDR3 contains 16 residues. V was clipped by 3 bases and J by 1 base; unmatched bases: 1. The CDR3 DNA is TGTGCCAGCAGCTTGGGACTAGCGGTGAACACCGGGGAGCTGTTTTTT. Amino acids: CASSLGLAVNTGELFF.

The chain uses TRBV28 and TRBJ2-1, with a tentative D call TRBD2 (5 bases). The CDR3 is 14 amino acids. Germline V gene sequence: CDR1 MDHEN, CDR2 SYDVKM. V was pared by 6 bases and J by 6 bases, with 15 bases between. In DNA form, the CDR3 reads TGTGCCAGCAGCGCCCCCGGGCGGGCCAATGAGCAGTTCTTC. This encodes CASSAPGRANEQFF.

The DNA for the CDR3 is TGTGCCAGCAGTGACTCGACGGGAGGGAACTTCTATGGCTACACCTTC. Translated, it gives CASSDSTGGNFYGYTF. V is TRBV6-4 and J is TRBJ1-2; unclear D gene. The CDR3 has 16 amino acids. Trimming cost V 0 bases and J 4 bases, with 15 bases left between them. Germline loops: CDR1 MRHNA, CDR2 SNTAGT.

The chain has TRBV24-1 and TRBJ2-7; 8 bases are a match to TRBD1. Per the germline V gene, CDR1 is KGHDR and CDR2 is SFDVKD. This CDR3 contains 14 residues. V was clipped by 5 bases and J by 5 bases; unmatched bases: 7. The CDR3 nucleotides are TGTGCCACCAGTGTCCAGGACAGGGTGAACGAGCAGTACTTC. Protein: CATSVQDRVNEQYF.

This chain joins TRBV6-5 and TRBJ1-4; 7 bases are a match to TRBD1. Germline CDR1 and CDR2: MNHEY and SVGAGI. The CDR3 is 15 residues long. V was pared by 11 bases and J by 8 bases, with 17 bases of the junction left unmatched. Here the CDR3 DNA reads TGTGCCTTACGAGGGTGGGAACAGGGGAGAGAAAAACTGTTTTTT. This translates into CALRGWEQGREKLFF.

This chain connects TRBV7-8 to TRBJ2-7; possible D gene TRBD2, 6 bases. Trimming stripped 4 bases from V and 2 bases from J, with 12 bases between. This CDR3 has 14 residues. Germline V gene data show CDR1 as SGHVS and CDR2 as FQNEAQ. This CDR3 reads CASSSAGEAYEQYF. Here the CDR3 DNA reads TGTGCCAGCAGCTCCGCCGGGGAGGCCTACGAGCAGTACTTC.

The rearrangement joins TRBV29-1 to TRBJ2-3; a weak D match, TRBD2 (5 bases). The CDR3 is 11 residues long. Per the germline V gene, CDR1 is SQVTM and CDR2 is ANQGSEA. V was trimmed by 7 bases and J by 6 bases, leaving 11 bases between them. The CDR3 sequence is CSAKLVDTQYF. The CDR3 DNA follows: TGCAGCGCCAAACTAGTGGATACGCAGTATTTT.

The chain couples TRBV28 to TRBJ1-1; D ambiguous. Germline V CDR1 and CDR2: MDHEN, SYDVKM. The V and J ends lost 4 bases and 0 bases respectively, with 9 bases between them. This CDR3 has 14 residues. The CDR3 protein is CASSYLRVNTEAFF. The CDR3 DNA follows: TGTGCCAGCAGTTACTTAAGAGTGAACACTGAAGCTTTCTTT.

The chain has TRBV7-2 and TRBJ1-3; TRBD1 matches at 10 bases. The CDR3 totals 16 residues. Per the germline V gene, CDR1 is SGHTA and CDR2 is FQGNSA. V shed 5 bases, J shed 4 bases, and the junction held 8 bases outside the gene matches. The CDR3 bases are TGTGCCAGCAGCCTGTCACCGGGACAGGGGGGAAACACCATATATTTT. Its protein is CASSLSPGQGGNTIYF.

The chain couples TRBV12-3 or TRBV12-4 to TRBJ1-4; D might be TRBD1 (6 bases). V shed 6 bases and J shed 13 bases, with 18 bases lying between them. The CDR3 length is 13 residues. DNA of the CDR3: TGTGCCAGCAGCGGGAACAGGGTAGAAGGACTGTTTTTT. Residues: CASSGNRVEGLFF.

V is TRBV19 and J is TRBJ1-6; D possibly corresponds to TRBD1 (5 bases). Trimming stripped 8 bases from V and 6 bases from J, with 11 bases between. The CDR3 extends over 13 amino acids. Germline CDR1 reads LNHDA; CDR2 reads SQIVND (reference sequence). The CDR3 here is CASQRQINSPLHF. Here the CDR3 DNA reads TGTGCCAGTCAAAGACAGATTAATTCACCCCTCCACTTT.

J is TRBJ2-7 and V is TRBV27, with 14 bases aligning to TRBD2. The CDR3 runs 15 residues. The trim removed 6 bases at V and 6 bases at J, leaving 7 bases unmatched. The V gene's germline CDR1 is MNHEY and CDR2 SMNVEV (reference sequence). CDR3 DNA sequence: TGTGCCAGCAGCGAGACTAGCGGGAGGGCCGGCGAGCAGTACTTC. Its protein is CASSETSGRAGEQYF.

The chain is built from TRBV14 and TRBJ1-3; the D gene is possibly TRBD1 (6 bases). This CDR3 is 16 amino acids long. The V gene's germline CDR1 is SGHDN and CDR2 FVKESK. The V end was cut by 7 bases, the J end by 0 bases, with 16 bases between. CDR3 sequence reads: CASTQGPGRSGNTIYF. The CDR3 coding sequence is TGTGCCAGCACCCAGGGGCCAGGCCGCTCTGGAAACACCATATATTTT.

This clone appeared once. The V gene is TRBV30, the J gene TRBJ1-6; no clear D. V dropped 1 base and J dropped 7 bases, with 8 bases sitting between them. The germline gives CDR1 GTSNPN, CDR2 SVGIG (reference sequence). This CDR3 spans 13 amino acids. CDR3 amino acids: CAWSGQTNSPLHF. The CDR3, as DNA: TGTGCCTGGAGTGGGCAGACAAATTCACCCCTCCACTTT.

The chain uses TRBV30 and TRBJ1-5; 11 bases line up with TRBD1. This CDR3 contains 14 residues. V lost 3 bases and J lost 7; bases outside the gene matches: 5. CDR1 is GTSNPN, CDR2 SVGIG, per germline (reference sequence). The CDR3 DNA follows: TGTGCCTGGAGCCGGACAGGGGGCGGACAGCCCCAGCATTTT. As protein: CAWSRTGGGQPQHF.

The chain links TRBV11-2 to TRBJ1-2; TRBD1 matches 9 bases. The CDR3 runs to 15 residues. Germline assignment: CDR1 SGHAT and CDR2 FQNNGV. The V segment lost 5 bases and the J segment 4 bases; nucleotides outside the gene matches: 8. This CDR3 is CASSKGTGNIYGYTF. CDR3 bases: TGTGCCAGCAGCAAAGGGACAGGGAATATCTATGGCTACACCTTC.

The chain couples TRBV28 to TRBJ1-5, with D maybe TRBD1 (5 bases). V lost 2 bases to trimming and J lost 4 bases, with 9 bases between them. Germline V gene data show CDR1 as MDHEN and CDR2 as SYDVKM. This CDR3 has 14 residues. CDR3 DNA sequence: TGTGCCAGCAGTTTAGGGTCAGGGAATCAGCCCCAGCATTTT. Amino acid sequence: CASSLGSGNQPQHF.

The CDR3 nucleotides read TGTGCCAGCAGTTACTCGTGGGCTAGCAATCAGCCCCAGCATTTT. Its translation: CASSYSWASNQPQHF. The V gene is TRBV6-2 or TRBV6-3, the J gene TRBJ1-5; no clear D gene. V lost 0 bases and J 0 bases, leaving 6 bases between the germline ends. Per germline, CDR1 MNHEY and CDR2 SVGEGT. The CDR3 runs to 15 residues.

The chain combines TRBV3-1 (or the pseudogene TRBV3-2) with TRBJ2-5; 7 bases are a match to TRBD1. The germline V gene encodes CDR1 LGHDT and CDR2 YNNKEL (reference sequence). The CDR3 has 16 residues. Trimming at V came to 0 bases and at J to 2 bases, leaving 6 bases not matched to a gene. The CDR3: CASSQETPGQQETQYF. CDR3 bases: TGTGCCAGCAGCCAAGAAACCCCGGGACAGCAAGAGACCCAGTACTTC.

This clone has a handful of counts. The V call is TRBV30, the J call TRBJ2-7; 9 positions agree with TRBD2. The V and J ends lost 5 bases and 3 bases, in that order; junction bases with no gene match: 8. CDR1 is GTSNPN and CDR2 is SVGIG in the germline V gene (reference sequence). The CDR3 runs 14 residues. CDR3 DNA sequence: TGTGCCTGGCGATTAGCGGGGGCTTACTACGAGCAGTACTTC. This translates into CAWRLAGAYYEQYF.

The V call is TRBV2, the J call TRBJ2-2; D not resolved. CDR3 length equals 13 residues. In germline, CDR1 is SNHLY, CDR2 FYNNEI. V lost 7 bases and J lost 0, with 6 bases in between. DNA of the CDR3: TGTGCCAGCAAGCTGTCGAACACCGGGGAGCTGTTTTTT. Encoded protein: CASKLSNTGELFF.

The chain has TRBV6-2 or TRBV6-3 and TRBJ2-6; 8 bases are a match to TRBD1. The CDR3 sequence is 16 residues long. V dropped 0 bases and J dropped 2; count of bases not matched to a gene: 0. In germline, CDR1 is MNHEY, CDR2 SVGEGT. The CDR3 region is CASSYSDRAGANVLTF. The CDR3 bases are TGTGCCAGCAGTTACTCGGACAGGGCTGGGGCCAACGTCCTGACTTTC.

The chain joins TRBV5-1 to TRBJ1-1, with 9 bases that match TRBD1. The V and J ends lost 5 bases and 8 bases, in that order; junction bases with no gene match: 16. CDR3 length equals 16 residues. Per the germline V gene, CDR1 is SGHRS and CDR2 is YFSETQ. In DNA, the CDR3 is TGCGCCAGCAGTCGGACGGCCGGGACAGGGCGACCAGAAGCTTTCTTT. Translation gives CASSRTAGTGRPEAFF.